This record concerns one TCR beta chain sequence. These data belong to a study of blood T cell repertoires in COVID-19. About the study: Both acute and convalescent COVID-19 samples were obtained from the United States, Italy and Spain.

Authors' analysis steps: Reference gene primers were amplified, and this amplification served to estimate nucleated cell counts. Generated by immunoSEQ multiplex PCR, the TCRdb table keeps only in-frame clones and is missing some. Clone size and the V and J calls come from that table; the DNA yielded D and trimming. The sample consists of about 150,000 clones, about nine tenths of them appearing once. Sequenced material: peripheral blood. The receptor's source is a human donor in a cohort sampled during active COVID-19.

The CDR3 sequence: CASSTGGWEQFF. In DNA form, the CDR3 reads TGTGCCAGCAGTACAGGGGGCTGGGAGCAGTTCTTC. The chain carries TRBV6-5 and TRBJ2-1; 9 bases line up with TRBD1. J gave up 10 bases and V 5 bases, and 3 bases lay outside the gene matches. The CDR3 spans 12 residues. Germline values: CDR1 MNHEY, CDR2 SVGAGI.